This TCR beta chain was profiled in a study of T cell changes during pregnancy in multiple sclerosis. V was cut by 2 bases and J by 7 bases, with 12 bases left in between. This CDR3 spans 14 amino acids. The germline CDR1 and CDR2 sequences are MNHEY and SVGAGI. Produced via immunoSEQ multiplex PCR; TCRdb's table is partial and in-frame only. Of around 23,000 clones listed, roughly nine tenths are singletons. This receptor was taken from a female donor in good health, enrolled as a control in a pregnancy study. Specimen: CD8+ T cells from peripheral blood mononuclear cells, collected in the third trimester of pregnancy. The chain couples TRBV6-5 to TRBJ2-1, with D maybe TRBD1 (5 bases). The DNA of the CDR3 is TGTGCCAGCAGTTACCAGGGAATGGGAAATGAGCAGTTCTTC. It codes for CASSYQGMGNEQFF.